This T cell receptor (beta chain) appears in the sequencing data of a study of blood T cell repertoires in COVID-19. Generated by immunoSEQ multiplex PCR, the TCRdb table keeps only in-frame clones and is missing some. The data show about 260,000 clones, around 86% seen once. This receptor was identified in a woman aged 50 to 60 who had recovered from COVID-19. The specimen was PBMCs or T cells enriched from blood (not recorded which).

The CDR3 DNA sequence: TGTGCCAGCAGTTACGGGCCGAACACTGAAGCTTTCTTT. Protein sequence: CASSYGPNTEAFF. The rearrangement joins TRBV6-5 to TRBJ1-1, with D unresolved. The germline V gene has CDR1 MNHEY and CDR2 SVGAGI. This CDR3 has 13 residues. Trimming took 2 bases from V and 1 from J, leaving 5 bases between them.